A single sample gave rise to the 18 T cell receptor beta chains below, sequenced in a study of blood T cell repertoires in COVID-19. Assay: immunoSEQ multiplex PCR; the TCRdb copy retains only in-frame clones and omits some. This table holds approximately 160,000 clones, roughly 85% found once. The sample taken for sequencing was PBMCs or T cells enriched from blood (not recorded which). Source of these receptors: a woman aged 45-59 years who had recovered from COVID-19.

CDR3 bases: TGCGCCAGCCTTGAGCCTAGCGGGGCCCGATGGGAGGAGACCCAGTACTTC. Amino acid sequence: CASLEPSGARWEETQYF. V is TRBV10-1 and J is TRBJ2-5; 9 bases fit TRBD2. The CDR3 contains 17 residues. Germline V CDR1 and CDR2: WNHNN, SYGVQD (reference sequence). The junction had 18 bases not matched to a gene; V was cut back by 8 bases and J by 5 bases.

The chain's CDR3 is CASSPLKMNTEAFF. In DNA, the CDR3 is TGTGCCAGCTCACCCCTAAAGATGAACACTGAAGCTTTCTTT. The chain links TRBV18 to TRBJ1-1; D unresolved. Germline V gene sequence: CDR1 KGHSH, CDR2 LQKENI. The CDR3 contains 14 residues. V lost 3 bases, J lost 0 bases, and 8 bases lay in between.

The chain joins TRBV23-1 to TRBJ2-7, with 9 bases lining up with TRBD1. TRBV23-1 is treated as an ORF (open reading frame) with a function not yet certain. CDR3 length: 17 amino acids. After removal of 10 bases from V and 7 bases from J, the junction contained 23 bases not matched to a gene. The CDR3 DNA reads as TGCGCCATTACTCCGGGACAGGGTTCATCCGGGACCCGAGAGCAGTACGTC. The encoded protein is CAITPGQGSSGTREQYV.

The chain has TRBV24-1 and TRBJ2-1, with 10 positions matching TRBD2. Germline loops: CDR1 KGHDR, CDR2 SFDVKD. The CDR3 covers 23 residues. The J segment lost 0 bases and the V segment lost 3 bases, leaving 22 bases of the junction unmatched. The CDR3 is CATSDLESGRLAGEDHSYNEQFF. CDR3 sequence (DNA): TGTGCCACCAGTGATCTGGAATCAGGTCGGCTAGCGGGAGAGGATCACTCCTACAATGAGCAGTTCTTC.

The CDR3 protein is CASSLGGAQFF. CDR3 DNA sequence: TGTGCCAGCAGCTTAGGGGGAGCGCAGTTCTTC. The V call is TRBV7-9, the J call TRBJ2-1; weak D call: TRBD2 (5 bases). Germline CDR1 SEHNR, CDR2 FQNEAQ (reference sequence). CDR3 length: 11 amino acids. V lost 1 base, J lost 12 bases, and 7 bases lay in between.

The rearrangement uses TRBV7-2 and TRBJ2-7; D is possibly TRBD1 (6 bases). This CDR3 has 13 residues. The V end was cut by 5 bases, the J end by 3 bases, with 11 bases between. The germline V gene encodes CDR1 SGHTA and CDR2 FQGNSA. CDR3: CASSTQGFYEQYV. CDR3 nucleotide sequence: TGTGCCAGCAGCACCCAGGGGTTCTACGAGCAGTACGTC.

This chain connects TRBV7-7 to TRBJ2-3; D remains unclear. The germline V gene encodes CDR1 SSHAT and CDR2 FNYEAQ (reference sequence). Trimming shortened V by 5 bases and J by 0 bases, and 9 bases separated the two germline ends. This CDR3 comprises 14 residues. The CDR3 DNA sequence: TGTGCCAGCAGCGGCCCGTTAAGCACAGATACGCAGTATTTT. Amino acid sequence: CASSGPLSTDTQYF.

The J gene is TRBJ2-2, the V gene TRBV7-2; D not certain. This CDR3 has 13 residues. Germline CDR1 and CDR2: SGHTA and FQGNSA. V lost 6 bases and J 6 bases, leaving 11 bases between the germline ends. The CDR3 DNA sequence: TGTGCCAGCAGGGGCCCTCAAGCCGGGGAGCTGTTTTTT. It codes for CASRGPQAGELFF. The complete variable domain, with remaining parts taken from reference TRBV7-2 and TRBJ2-2, reads GAGVSQSPSNKVTEKGKDVELRCDPISGHTALYWYRQSLGQGLEFLIYFQGNSAPDKSGLPSDRFSAERTGGSVSTLTIQRTQQEDSAVYLCASRGPQAGELFFGEGSRLTVL.

This clone was seen just once. This rearrangement joins TRBV11-2 to TRBJ2-7, with D unresolved. The V gene's germline CDR1 is SGHAT and CDR2 FQNNGV. This CDR3 contains 14 residues. Between the trimmed V and J ends, which lost 0 bases and 1 base, there was a span of 7 bases. CDR3 in amino acids: CASSLDRQSYEQYV. As DNA, the CDR3 is TGTGCCAGCAGCTTAGATCGCCAGTCCTACGAGCAGTACGTC.

CDR3 residues: CASSLSGTGSNEQFF. The DNA of the CDR3 is TGTGCCAGCAGCTTAAGCGGGACGGGAAGTAATGAGCAGTTCTTC. The rearrangement uses TRBV11-3 and TRBJ2-1, with 7 nucleotides matching TRBD2. This CDR3 region has 15 residues. Germline CDR1 reads SGHNT; CDR2 reads YENEEA. Trimming at V came to 2 bases and at J to 7 bases, leaving 8 bases not matched to a gene.

V usage is TRBV16 and J usage is TRBJ2-1, with D possibly matching TRBD1 (6 bases). Germline lookup yields CDR1 KGHSY and CDR2 FQNENV. The CDR3 contains 15 residues. The V gene lost 8 bases and the J gene lost 4 bases, with 18 bases spanning the gap. This CDR3 is CASLGHGQSYNEQFF. In DNA form, the CDR3 reads TGTGCCAGCCTGGGGCACGGACAGAGTTACAATGAGCAGTTCTTC.

This clone was counted between two and nine times. V and J are TRBV7-2 and TRBJ1-2; D is unclear. V was cut by 2 bases and J by 5 bases, with 24 bases left in between. Germline values: CDR1 SGHTA, CDR2 FQGNSA. CDR3 length: 18 amino acids. DNA for the CDR3: TGTGCCAGCAGCTTATTGATTCCAACTAGCTTCTCGGCTTATGGCTACACCTTC. Translating it yields CASSLLIPTSFSAYGYTF.

The gene calls are TRBV5-6 and TRBJ2-1, with 12 bases that match TRBD2. J was trimmed by 8 bases and V by 4 bases; bases with no gene match: 13. Germline values: CDR1 SGHDT, CDR2 YYEEEE. The CDR3 totals 17 residues. CDR3 protein: CASSHAPMTSGRYEQFF. CDR3 DNA: TGTGCCAGCAGCCATGCCCCTATGACTAGCGGGAGATATGAGCAGTTCTTC.

V is TRBV19 and J is TRBJ2-3, with TRBD1 identical over 9 bases. After removal of 6 bases from V and 5 bases from J, the junction contained 6 bases not matched to a gene. Germline-derived CDR1 and CDR2 are LNHDA and SQIVND (reference sequence). The CDR3 has 14 residues. CDR3 sequence (DNA): TGTGCCAGTAGGGACAGGGGCCAGGGAGATACGCAGTATTTT. Its translation: CASRDRGQGDTQYF.

The chain links TRBV3-1 (or the pseudogene TRBV3-2) to TRBJ2-5; weak D call: TRBD2 (6 bases). The CDR3 sequence is 12 residues long. Germline V gene data show CDR1 as LGHDT and CDR2 as YNNKEL (reference sequence). Trimming took 6 bases from V and 8 from J, leaving 13 bases between them. The CDR3 sequence is CASSPSEITQYF. As DNA, the CDR3 is TGTGCCAGCAGTCCTAGCGAAATAACCCAGTACTTC.

This clone was recorded a few times. This chain uses TRBV3-1 (or the pseudogene TRBV3-2) with TRBJ1-5; TRBD1 aligns across 9 bases. J was trimmed by 11 bases and V by 0 bases; bases with no gene match: 5. This CDR3 has 14 amino acids. Germline V gene data show CDR1 as LGHDT and CDR2 as YNNKEL (reference sequence). CDR3 in amino acids: CASSQDSGTGTQHF. CDR3 in DNA: TGTGCCAGCAGCCAAGATTCTGGGACAGGGACCCAGCATTTT.

The chain combines TRBV7-9 with TRBJ1-1; no clear D gene. The V end lost 1 base, the J end lost 3 bases, and 12 bases lay between the germline ends. The germline V gene encodes CDR1 SEHNR and CDR2 FQNEAQ (reference sequence). The CDR3 consists of 15 residues. Here the CDR3 reads CASSLGPTGYTEAFF. CDR3 DNA sequence: TGTGCCAGCAGCTTAGGCCCTACGGGTTACACTGAAGCTTTCTTT. Combining the CDR3 with reference TRBV7-9 and TRBJ1-1 gives the whole variable domain DTGVSQNPRHKITKRGQNVTFRCDPISEHNRLYWYRQTLGQGPEFLTYFQNEAQLEKSRLLSDRFSAERPKGSFSTLEIQRTEQGDSAMYLCASSLGPTGYTEAFFGQGTRLTVV.

The V and J genes are TRBV18 and TRBJ1-1; D ambiguous. The length of the CDR3 is 14 residues. Trimming left V 4 bases short and J 3 bases short, with 12 bases between. Germline V gene sequence: CDR1 KGHSH, CDR2 LQKENI. The CDR3 bases are TGTGCCAGCTCACAAACAGTTGAATACACTGAAGCTTTCTTT. Amino acids: CASSQTVEYTEAFF. The variable domain in full, with the rest retrieved from reference TRBV18 and TRBJ1-1, is NAGVMQNPRHLVRRRGQEARLRCSPMKGHSHVYWYRQLPEEGLKFMVYLQKENIIDESGMPKERFSAEFPKEGPSILRIQQVVRGDSAAYFCASSQTVEYTEAFFGQGTRLTVV.